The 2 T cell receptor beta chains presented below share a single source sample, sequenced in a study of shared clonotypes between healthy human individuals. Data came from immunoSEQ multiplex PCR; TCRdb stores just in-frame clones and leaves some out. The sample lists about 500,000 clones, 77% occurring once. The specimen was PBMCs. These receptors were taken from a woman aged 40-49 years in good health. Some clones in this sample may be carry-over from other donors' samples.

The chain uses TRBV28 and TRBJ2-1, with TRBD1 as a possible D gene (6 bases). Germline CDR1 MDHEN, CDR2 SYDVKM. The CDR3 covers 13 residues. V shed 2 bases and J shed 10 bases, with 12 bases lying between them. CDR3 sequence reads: CASSLEFRGEQFF. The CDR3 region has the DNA TGTGCCAGCAGTTTAGAATTTAGGGGGGAGCAGTTCTTC.

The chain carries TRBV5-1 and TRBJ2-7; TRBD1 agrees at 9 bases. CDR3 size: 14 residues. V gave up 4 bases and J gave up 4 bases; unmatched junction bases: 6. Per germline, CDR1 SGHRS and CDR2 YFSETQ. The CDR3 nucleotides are TGCGCCAGCAGCCCGACAGGGGGTTTTTACGAGCAGTACTTC. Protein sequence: CASSPTGGFYEQYF.